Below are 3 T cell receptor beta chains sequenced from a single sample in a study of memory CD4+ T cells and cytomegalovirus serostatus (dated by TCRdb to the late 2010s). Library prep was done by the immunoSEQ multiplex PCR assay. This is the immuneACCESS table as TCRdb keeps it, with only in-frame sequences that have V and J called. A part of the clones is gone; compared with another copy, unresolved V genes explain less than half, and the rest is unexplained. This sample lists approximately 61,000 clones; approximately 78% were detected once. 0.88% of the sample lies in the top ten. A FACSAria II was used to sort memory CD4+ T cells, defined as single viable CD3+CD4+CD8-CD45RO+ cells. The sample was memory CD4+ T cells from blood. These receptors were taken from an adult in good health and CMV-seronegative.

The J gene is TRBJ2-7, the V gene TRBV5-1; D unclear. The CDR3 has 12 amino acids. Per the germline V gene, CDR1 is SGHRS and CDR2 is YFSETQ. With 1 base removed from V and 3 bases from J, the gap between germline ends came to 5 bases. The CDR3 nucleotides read TGCGCCAGCAGCTTGACAGACTACGAGCAGTACTTC. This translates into CASSLTDYEQYF.

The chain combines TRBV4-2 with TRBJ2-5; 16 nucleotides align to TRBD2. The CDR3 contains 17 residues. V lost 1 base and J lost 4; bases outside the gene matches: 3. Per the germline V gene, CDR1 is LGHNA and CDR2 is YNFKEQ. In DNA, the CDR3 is TGTGCCAGCAGCCAAGGGGGGACTAGCGGGAGGGGAGAGACCCAGTACTTC. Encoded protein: CASSQGGTSGRGETQYF.

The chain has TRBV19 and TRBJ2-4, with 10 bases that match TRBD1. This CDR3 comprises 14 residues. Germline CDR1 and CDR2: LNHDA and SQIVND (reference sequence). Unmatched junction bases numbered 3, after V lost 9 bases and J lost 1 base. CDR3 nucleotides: TGTGCCAGCATGGACAGGGGGGCCAAAAACATTCAGTACTTC. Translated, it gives CASMDRGAKNIQYF. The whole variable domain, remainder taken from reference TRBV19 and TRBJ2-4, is DGGITQSPKYLFRKEGQNVTLSCEQNLNHDAMYWYRQDPGQGLRLIYYSQIVNDFQKGDIAEGYSVSREKKESFPLTVTSAQKNPTAFYLCASMDRGAKNIQYFGAGTRLSVL.